This T cell receptor beta chain was documented in a study of blood T cells in healthy people across ages. As for the study in general: Per two T cells, about one barcoded beta molecule was captured through template switching. Study-level points and caveats: The recorded TCR beta diversity per million T cells decreased in a roughly linear manner with age. It was not known whether donors were CMV positive (a possible confounder of expanded clonotype changes).

In regard to this clonotype: The antigen is unknown.

It was with a sample-barcoded 5' primer and a J-beta primer mix that a second PCR of about 7 to 12 cycles was run. Each cDNA molecule, via a template-switch adaptor with 12 random nucleotides, was tagged. TCRdb ran MiXCR on the 5' RACE reads and lists one entry per CDR3 protein. The table shows some 550,000 distinct CDR3 sequences, with 45% to 55% occurring only once. CDR1 LNHNV and CDR2 YYDKDF come from the germline V gene (reference sequence). This CDR3 is 15 amino acids long. The ends were cut back, 4 bases at V and 0 bases at J, with 13 bases in the middle. The rearrangement links TRBV15 to TRBJ2-7, with a tentative D call TRBD1 (7 bases). This receptor was taken from a man of 80 years or more in good health. The sequencing input was blood. CDR3 DNA sequence: TGTGCCACCAGCACGGGGGACAGCCTCTCCTACGAGCAGTACTTC. Amino acid sequence: CATSTGDSLSYEQYF.